Shown below are 29 T cell receptor beta chains from a single sample sequenced in a study of cytomegalovirus exposure and HLA in healthy donors. The PCR made use of 60 Vbeta and 13 Jbeta primers. Data came from immunoSEQ multiplex PCR; TCRdb stores just in-frame clones and leaves some out. Among 100,000 to 150,000 clones listed, roughly 74% were seen once. Sequenced: PBMCs. The receptors were gathered from a woman aged 45-65 years in good health and CMV-seropositive.

CDR3 protein: CASGGRQVSNQPQHF. The CDR3 DNA follows: TGTGCCAGTGGAGGCCGACAGGTGAGCAATCAGCCCCAGCATTTT. The chain couples TRBV19 to TRBJ1-5; a weak D match, TRBD1 (6 bases). The CDR3 spans 15 residues. V lost 8 bases to trimming and J lost 1 base, with 15 bases between them. Looked up from germline, CDR1 is LNHDA and CDR2 is SQIVND (reference sequence).

V gene TRBV5-1 combines with J gene TRBJ1-2; a possible D gene is TRBD1 (6 bases). Germline lookup yields CDR1 SGHRS and CDR2 YFSETQ. CDR3 length equals 12 residues. V was trimmed by 2 bases and J by 7 bases, leaving 9 bases between them. For the CDR3, the DNA is TGCGCCAGCAGCTTTACAGGGTTTGGCTACACCTTC. Translation: CASSFTGFGYTF.

This clone was found once. The V call is TRBV29-1, the J call TRBJ1-2, with 8 positions matching TRBD1. CDR3 length: 12 amino acids. Unmatched junction bases numbered 2, after V lost 4 bases and J lost 4 bases. Per the germline V gene, CDR1 is SQVTM and CDR2 is ANQGSEA. CDR3 sequence reads: CSVGTGSYGYTF. The CDR3 DNA reads TGCAGCGTTGGGACAGGGAGCTATGGCTACACCTTC.

The chain is built from TRBV27 and TRBJ2-2; maybe TRBD2 (6 bases). The CDR3 contains 15 residues. Trimming shortened V by 7 bases and J by 5 bases, and 17 bases separated the two germline ends. Looked up from germline, CDR1 is MNHEY and CDR2 is SMNVEV (reference sequence). The CDR3 DNA reads TGTGCCAGCACCGCCGTCCTGGAGGGTACCGGGGAGCTGTTTTTT. Encoded protein: CASTAVLEGTGELFF.

For this clone: Different DNA sequences within this sample yield the same CDR3. V usage is TRBV27 and J usage is TRBJ1-5; D perhaps matches TRBD1 (6 bases). The CDR3 consists of 14 residues. Germline assignment: CDR1 MNHEY and CDR2 SMNVEV (reference sequence). V was cut by 3 bases and J by 5 bases, with 11 bases left in between. The CDR3 sequence is CASSLAGAHQPQHF. CDR3 DNA sequence: TGTGCCAGCAGTTTGGCGGGGGCACATCAGCCCCAGCATTTT.

This clone was counted a few times. The CDR3 region is CASSLSLAQETQYF. CDR3 DNA sequence: TGTGCCAGCAGTTTATCCTTAGCTCAAGAGACCCAGTACTTC. The chain couples TRBV27 to TRBJ2-5, with D hard to call. The V end lost 0 bases, the J end lost 2 bases, and 7 bases lay between the germline ends. The CDR3 is made up of 14 amino acids. Germline loops: CDR1 MNHEY, CDR2 SMNVEV (reference sequence).

This clone was counted a single time. The chain's CDR3 is CASSLFATSGGHQGTQYF. The DNA of the CDR3 is TGTGCCAGCAGCTTATTCGCCACTAGCGGGGGCCATCAGGGTACGCAGTATTTT. The rearrangement links TRBV7-2 to TRBJ2-3; 11 bases map to TRBD2. Germline-derived CDR1 and CDR2 are SGHTA and FQGNSA. CDR3 length: 18 amino acids. Unmatched junction bases numbered 15, after V lost 2 bases and J lost 8 bases. Looking up the rest from reference TRBV7-2 and TRBJ2-3 gives the full variable domain: GAGVSQSPSNKVTEKGKDVELRCDPISGHTALYWYRQSLGQGLEFLIYFQGNSAPDKSGLPSDRFSAERTGGSVSTLTIQRTQQEDSAVYLCASSLFATSGGHQGTQYFGPGTRLTVL.

The chain links TRBV29-1 to TRBJ2-5, with a possible D match to TRBD2 (5 bases). Trimming removed 7 bases at V and 5 bases at J, with 17 bases between. CDR1 and CDR2 (germline): SQVTM, ANQGSEA. This CDR3 comprises 13 residues. The CDR3 loop is CSARRRGMETQYF. CDR3 in DNA: TGCAGCGCTCGGAGGAGAGGGATGGAGACCCAGTACTTC.

In this sample, this clone turned up a few times. This rearrangement joins TRBV5-4 to TRBJ1-2; tentative D call: TRBD1 (5 bases). Per germline, CDR1 SGHNT and CDR2 YYREEE (reference sequence). CDR3 length equals 14 residues. Trimming took 3 bases from V and 6 from J, leaving 15 bases between them. CDR3 residues: CASSSDRWSDGYTF. As DNA, the CDR3 is TGTGCCAGCAGCTCAGACAGATGGTCGGATGGCTACACCTTC.

The gene calls are TRBV19 and TRBJ1-6; D not resolved. Germline CDR1 is LNHDA and CDR2 is SQIVND (reference sequence). The V end lost 4 bases, the J end lost 8 bases, and 12 bases lay between the germline ends. CDR3 length: 14 amino acids. DNA for the CDR3: TGTGCCAGTAGTACCCAGTGGCAGGATTCACCCCTCCACTTT. This gives the protein CASSTQWQDSPLHF.

The V and J genes are TRBV7-2 and TRBJ2-5; D unclear. Trimming took off 3 bases at V and 5 bases at J, with 10 bases between the two ends. Germline values: CDR1 SGHTA, CDR2 FQGNSA. The CDR3 contains 13 residues. Here the CDR3 DNA reads TGTGCCAGCAGCTTGAGATTTTCGGAGACCCAGTACTTC. Protein product: CASSLRFSETQYF.

This clone came up once. V and J are TRBV7-3 and TRBJ2-5; D is undetermined. Germline loops: CDR1 SGHTA, CDR2 FQGTGA. This CDR3 is built from 13 residues. V shed 4 bases and J shed 1 base, with 7 bases lying between them. The CDR3 coding sequence is TGTGCCAGCAGCTCCGGGTCCCAAGAGACCCAGTACTTC. It codes for CASSSGSQETQYF.

This clone was detected only a few times. The chain uses TRBV7-2 and TRBJ1-5; D is unclear. Per the germline V gene, CDR1 is SGHTA and CDR2 is FQGNSA. Trimming left V 8 bases short and J 2 bases short, with 10 bases between. CDR3 length equals 13 residues. CDR3 in DNA: TGTGCCAGCGGACTCCGAGGCAATCAGCCCCAGCATTTT. Encoded protein: CASGLRGNQPQHF. The variable domain in full, completed from reference TRBV7-2 and TRBJ1-5, reads GAGVSQSPSNKVTEKGKDVELRCDPISGHTALYWYRQSLGQGLEFLIYFQGNSAPDKSGLPSDRFSAERTGGSVSTLTIQRTQQEDSAVYLCASGLRGNQPQHFGDGTRLSIL.

Worth noting for this clone: In the same sample, other DNA sequences code for this CDR3. V gene TRBV7-2 combines with J gene TRBJ2-7; 8 bases fit TRBD2. Germline CDR1 is SGHTA and CDR2 is FQGNSA. The junction had 4 bases not matched to a gene; V was cut back by 3 bases and J by 3 bases. The CDR3 totals 14 residues. The CDR3 loop reads CASSFSGGDYEQYF. The CDR3 region has the DNA TGTGCCAGCAGCTTCAGCGGGGGAGACTACGAGCAGTACTTC.

This sequence joins TRBV5-1 and TRBJ2-6; tentative D call: TRBD2 (5 bases). The CDR3 sequence is 17 residues long. The germline V gene has CDR1 SGHRS and CDR2 YFSETQ. The germline V and J ends were trimmed by 2 bases and 1 base, with 13 bases remaining between them. DNA for the CDR3: TGCGCCAGCAGCTTAAACCCCGGGGATTCTGGGGCCAACGTCCTGACTTTC. Protein product: CASSLNPGDSGANVLTF.

This chain links TRBV6-4 with TRBJ2-2; maybe TRBD2 (5 bases). This CDR3 is 15 amino acids long. Deletions cut 5 bases from V and 0 bases from J, with 10 bases between. Germline V gene lookup returns CDR1 MRHNA and CDR2 SNTAGT. CDR3 loop: CASSPTGTNTGELFF. CDR3 in DNA: TGTGCCAGCAGTCCCACGGGGACGAACACCGGGGAGCTGTTTTTT.

The chain is built from TRBV25-1 and TRBJ1-2, with D hard to call. Trimming shortened V by 1 base and J by 6 bases, and 12 bases separated the two germline ends. Germline assignment: CDR1 MGHDK and CDR2 SYGVNS. There are 14 residues in the CDR3. The DNA of the CDR3 is TGTGCCAGCAGTGAATCAATGGCCGGGGATGGCTACACCTTC. Translation gives CASSESMAGDGYTF.

This sequence joins TRBV7-3 and TRBJ2-3, with TRBD2 identical over 8 bases. Germline CDR1 SGHTA, CDR2 FQGTGA. CDR3 length: 15 residues. V was pared by 2 bases and J by 9 bases, with 10 bases of the junction left unmatched. The CDR3 protein is CASSLGGGKAKTQYF. The DNA of the CDR3 is TGTGCCAGCAGCTTAGGCGGGGGGAAAGCTAAAACGCAGTATTTT.

V gene TRBV6-6 combines with J gene TRBJ2-7; TRBD1 aligns across 10 bases. The CDR3 runs to 15 residues. V shed 7 bases and J 3 bases; nucleotides not matched to a gene: 9. Germline CDR1 and CDR2: MNHNY and SVGAGI (reference sequence). CDR3 DNA sequence: TGTGCCAGCAATTCCATCGGGACAGGGGTCTACGAGCAGTACTTC. This encodes CASNSIGTGVYEQYF.

A word on this clone: One end of the junction is discordant with germline, which a read error may explain. This chain connects TRBV2 to TRBJ2-5; D is uncertain. The CDR3 totals 10 residues. Germline lookup yields CDR1 SNHLY and CDR2 FYNNEI. CDR3 amino acids: CAGSLETQYF. CDR3 nucleotides: TGTGCCGGCAGTCTGGAGACCCAGTACTTC.

V gene TRBV6-5 combines with J gene TRBJ1-1, with D unresolved. V lost 2 bases to trimming and J lost 5 bases, with 9 bases between them. The germline CDR1 and CDR2 sequences are MNHEY and SVGAGI. The CDR3 is 13 residues long. The CDR3 reads CASSYRTGTEAFF. The CDR3 DNA follows: TGTGCCAGCAGTTACCGCACCGGGACTGAAGCTTTCTTT.

This sequence joins TRBV7-2 and TRBJ2-3; 7 bases align to TRBD2. The CDR3 runs 16 residues. Germline CDR1 is SGHTA and CDR2 is FQGNSA. The junction had 11 bases not matched to a gene; V was cut back by 0 bases and J by 8 bases. Here the CDR3 DNA reads TGTGCCAGCAGCTTAGCCCCCATAAGCGGGGTGGGTACGCAGTATTTT. This translates into CASSLAPISGVGTQYF.

V usage is TRBV10-3 and J usage is TRBJ2-2; 9 bases align to TRBD1. Germline-derived CDR1 and CDR2 are ENHRY and SYGVKD. This CDR3 region has 13 residues. Trimming removed 4 bases from V and 8 bases from J; junction bases left unmatched: 2. In DNA form, the CDR3 reads TGTGCCATCAGTGGGGACAGGGATGGGGAGCTGTTTTTT. As protein: CAISGDRDGELFF.

The rearrangement uses TRBV27 and TRBJ2-5; 11 bases agree with TRBD2. The CDR3 covers 15 residues. Germline V gene lookup returns CDR1 MNHEY and CDR2 SMNVEV (reference sequence). Germline trimming cut 6 bases from V and 3 bases from J; bases unmatched to any gene: 6. The CDR3 here is CASRGLAGGEETQYF. The DNA of the CDR3 is TGTGCCAGCAGGGGGTTAGCGGGGGGGGAAGAGACCCAGTACTTC.

This rearrangement joins TRBV5-6 to TRBJ2-3; TRBD2 matches 12 bases. The CDR3 sequence is 19 residues long. V shed 3 bases and J 2 bases; nucleotides not matched to a gene: 13. Germline V CDR1 and CDR2: SGHDT, YYEEEE. The chain's CDR3 is CASSSGLAGGTLSTDTQYF. The CDR3 DNA is TGTGCCAGCAGCTCGGGTCTAGCGGGGGGGACCCTTTCCACAGATACGCAGTATTTT. Supplemented by reference TRBV5-6 and TRBJ2-3, the full variable domain reads DAGVTQSPTHLIKTRGQQVTLRCSPKSGHDTVSWYQQALGQGPQFIFQYYEEEERQRGNFPDRFSGHQFPNYSSELNVNALLLGDSALYLCASSSGLAGGTLSTDTQYFGPGTRLTVL.

The CDR3 DNA sequence: TGTGCCAGCAGAGGCGGCGGAACTGGTTCACCCCTCCACTTT. Translating it yields CASRGGGTGSPLHF. The genes are TRBV6-5 and TRBJ1-6; unclear D gene. V was trimmed by 6 bases and J by 9 bases, leaving 15 bases between them. Per the germline V gene, CDR1 is MNHEY and CDR2 is SVGAGI. The CDR3 covers 14 residues.

In its sample, this clone was seen a few times. The CDR3 spells CASSLAGETNTQYF. CDR3 sequence (DNA): TGTGCCAGCAGCTTAGCGGGGGAAACAAATACGCAGTATTTT. This chain links TRBV11-3 with TRBJ2-3; D is possibly TRBD2 (6 bases). Trimming pared 1 base from V and 7 bases from J, leaving 12 bases between. The V gene's germline CDR1 is SGHNT and CDR2 YENEEA. The CDR3 spans 14 residues.

The J gene is TRBJ1-2, the V gene TRBV7-3, with 10 bases fitting TRBD1. CDR1 is SGHTA, CDR2 FQGTGA, per germline. The CDR3 has 13 amino acids. With V trimmed by 3 bases and J by 8 bases, 3 bases remained unmatched. CDR3: CASSFGQGDGYTF. As DNA, the CDR3 is TGTGCCAGCAGCTTTGGACAGGGGGACGGCTACACCTTC.

This clone appeared a few times. This CDR3 is CASSPVTVNYGYTF. DNA for the CDR3: TGTGCCAGCTCACCTGTGACTGTCAACTATGGCTACACCTTC. This chain links TRBV18 with TRBJ1-2; D uncertain. Trimming left V 3 bases short and J 2 bases short, with 10 bases between. The germline CDR1 and CDR2 sequences are KGHSH and LQKENI. This CDR3 region has 14 residues.